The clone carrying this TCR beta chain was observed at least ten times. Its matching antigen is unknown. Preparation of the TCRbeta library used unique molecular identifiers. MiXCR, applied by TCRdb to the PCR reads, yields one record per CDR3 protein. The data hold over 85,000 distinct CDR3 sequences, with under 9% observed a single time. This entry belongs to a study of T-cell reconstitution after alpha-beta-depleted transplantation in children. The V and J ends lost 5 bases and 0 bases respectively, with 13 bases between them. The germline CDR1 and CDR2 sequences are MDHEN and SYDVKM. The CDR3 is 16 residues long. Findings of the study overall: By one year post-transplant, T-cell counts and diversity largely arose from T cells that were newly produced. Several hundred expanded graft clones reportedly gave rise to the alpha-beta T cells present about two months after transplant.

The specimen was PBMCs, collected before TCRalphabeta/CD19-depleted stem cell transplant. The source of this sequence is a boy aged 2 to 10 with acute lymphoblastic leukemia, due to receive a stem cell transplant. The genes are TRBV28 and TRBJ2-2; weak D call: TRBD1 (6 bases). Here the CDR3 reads CASSLQGRTNTGELFF. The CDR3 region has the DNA TGTGCCAGCAGTCTCCAGGGGAGAACGAACACCGGGGAGCTGTTTTTT.